These T cell receptor beta chains were read from a single sample in a study of cytomegalovirus exposure and HLA in healthy donors. The data were produced by immunoSEQ multiplex PCR, yet TCRdb's version contains in-frame clones alone and is incomplete. The data contain tens of thousands of clones, almost 85% of them singletons. The source material was PBMCs. Every receptor here comes from a man aged 18 to 35 in good health and CMV-seronegative. Both conserved end residues are part of each CDR3. A D gene is named only where the DNA matches it firmly. Clone size is given for some rows only: seen once, a few or many times, or a class if the clone is expanded.

size,D,J,V,CDR3,DNA
.,.,TRBJ2-7,TRBV2,CASSRQEPYEQYF,TGTGCCAGCAGCCGACAGGAGCCCTACGAGCAGTACTTC
.,TRBD2,TRBJ2-7,TRBV7-2,CASSLVPGLAGGFHEQYF,TGTGCCAGCAGCTTAGTCCCGGGACTAGCGGGAGGGTTCCACGAGCAGTACTTC
.,TRBD1,TRBJ1-2,TRBV4-1,CASSRDRVSDYGYTF,TGCGCCAGCAGCCGGGACAGGGTTTCGGACTATGGCTACACCTTC
.,TRBD2,TRBJ2-7,TRBV28,CASSWGGVPEQYF,TGTGCCAGCAGCTGGGGAGGGGTCCCCGAGCAGTACTTC
.,TRBD2,TRBJ2-5,TRBV7-2,CASSLSAGGKETQYF,TGTGCCAGCAGCTTATCAGCGGGAGGAAAAGAGACCCAGTACTTC
.,TRBD1,TRBJ2-1,TRBV4-1,CASRSSPARGLIYNEQFF,TGCGCCAGCAGATCCTCACCCGCGAGGGGGCTGATTTACAATGAGCAGTTCTTC
once,.,TRBJ2-1,TRBV9,CASSVGVRAYNEQFF,TGTGCCAGCAGCGTAGGTGTCAGGGCATACAATGAGCAGTTCTTC
.,.,TRBJ2-7,TRBV19,CASSMNRGRGDEQYF,TGTGCCAGTAGTATGAACAGGGGGAGGGGCGACGAGCAGTACTTC
.,.,TRBJ2-1,TRBV5-1,CASSFQGRSYNEQFF,TGCGCCAGCAGCTTTCAGGGTAGGTCCTACAATGAGCAGTTCTTC
.,TRBD1,TRBJ1-2,TRBV11-2,CASSLDNSWTGGIRGYTF,TGTGCCAGCAGCTTAGATAATAGTTGGACAGGGGGCATTCGTGGCTACACCTTC
.,TRBD1,TRBJ1-1,TRBV7-2,CASSMLQGGTEAFF,TGTGCCAGCAGCATGCTACAGGGGGGCACTGAAGCTTTCTTT
.,.,TRBJ1-5,TRBV4-1,CASSQLGLGAQPQHF,TGCGCCAGCAGCCAACTGGGGCTCGGAGCACAGCCCCAGCATTTT
.,TRBD1,TRBJ1-1,TRBV29-1,CSVEVQGQGQSEAFF,TGCAGCGTTGAAGTACAGGGACAGGGGCAATCTGAAGCTTTCTTT
few,TRBD1,TRBJ2-1,TRBV5-6,CASSLTGGEMSEQFF,TGTGCCAGCAGCCTGACAGGGGGCGAAATGAGCGAGCAGTTCTTC
.,.,TRBJ2-6,TRBV5-6,CASIILGGSGANVLTF,TGTGCCAGCATCATACTGGGGGGCTCTGGGGCCAACGTCCTGACTTTC
.,.,TRBJ2-6,TRBV6-1,CASSESDSGANVLTF,TGTGCCAGCAGTGAATCGGACTCCGGGGCCAACGTCCTGACTTTC
.,TRBD1,TRBJ2-3,TRBV15,CATSRHRDRGHKDTQYF,TGTGCCACCAGCAGGCATAGGGACAGGGGGCATAAAGATACGCAGTATTTT
.,TRBD2,TRBJ2-7,TRBV7-9,CASSLGGLAAEQYF,TGTGCCAGCAGCTTAGGGGGACTAGCAGCCGAGCAGTACTTC
few,TRBD1,TRBJ1-3,TRBV9,CASSVGTGEDTIYF,TGTGCCAGCAGCGTGGGTACAGGGGAAGACACCATATATTTT
.,.,TRBJ2-5,TRBV2,CASTGDQETQYF,TGTGCCAGCACAGGGGACCAAGAGACCCAGTACTTC
.,.,TRBJ2-2,TRBV5-4,CASSRQETGELFF,TGTGCCAGCAGCCGACAGGAGACCGGGGAGCTGTTTTTT
.,TRBD1,TRBJ1-2,TRBV19,CASSIIVRTGDGYTF,TGTGCCAGTAGTATTATAGTGCGGACAGGGGATGGCTACACCTTC
.,.,TRBJ1-4,TRBV7-9,CASSLPPRGYNEKLFF,TGTGCCAGCAGCTTACCGCCCCGGGGGTACAATGAAAAACTGTTTTTT
.,.,TRBJ1-1,TRBV7-2,CASSLTAGVTEAFF,TGTGCCAGCAGCTTAACGGCAGGGGTCACTGAAGCTTTCTTT
.,.,TRBJ2-1,TRBV2,CASSALERQFF,TGTGCCAGCAGTGCTCTAGAACGGCAGTTCTTC
once,.,TRBJ1-2,TRBV4-3,CASSQGGRGNYGYTF,TGCGCCAGCAGCCAAGGGGGCAGGGGAAACTATGGCTACACCTTC
.,TRBD1,TRBJ2-5,TRBV2,CASSERDRGHGTQYF,TGTGCCAGCAGTGAAAGGGACAGGGGGCATGGGACCCAGTACTTC
.,TRBD1,TRBJ1-3,TRBV5-5,CASSQWDRGPGNTIYF,TGTGCCAGCAGCCAATGGGACAGGGGGCCAGGAAACACCATATATTTT
.,TRBD1,TRBJ1-4,TRBV2,CASSEATDRGPATNEKLFF,TGTGCCAGCAGTGAAGCAACTGACAGGGGACCTGCAACTAATGAAAAACTGTTTTTT
.,.,TRBJ1-1,TRBV6-1,CASGYWAGTEAFF,TGTGCCAGCGGATATTGGGCGGGCACTGAAGCTTTCTTT
.,.,TRBJ2-1,TRBV5-1,CASSPEGHPLDEQFF,TGCGCCAGCAGCCCGGAGGGCCATCCGCTCGATGAGCAGTTCTTC
.,.,TRBJ1-6,TRBV6-4,CASSDSRRGNSPLHF,TGTGCCAGCAGTGACTCGAGAAGGGGGAATTCACCCCTCCACTTT
.,.,TRBJ2-7,TRBV7-2,CASSLAFPGYEQYF,TGTGCCAGCAGCTTAGCGTTCCCGGGCTACGAGCAGTACTTC
.,TRBD1,TRBJ2-2,TRBV5-1,CASSHDRGIAGELFF,TGCGCCAGCAGCCACGACAGGGGAATAGCCGGGGAGCTGTTTTTT
.,.,TRBJ2-7,TRBV27,CASGLYEQYF,TGTGCCAGTGGACTTTACGAGCAGTACTTC
.,TRBD1,TRBJ1-4,TRBV18,CASSYLFGTDRGREKLFF,TGTGCCAGCTCTTACTTATTCGGGACCGACAGGGGGCGAGAAAAACTGTTTTTT
.,TRBD1,TRBJ2-7,TRBV10-2,CASSGDRGFYEQYF,TGCGCCAGCAGTGGGGACAGGGGGTTCTACGAGCAGTACTTC
.,TRBD1,TRBJ1-2,TRBV5-1,CASSPGQGLPSNYGYTF,TGCGCCAGCAGCCCCGGACAGGGTTTACCCTCTAACTATGGCTACACCTTC
.,TRBD1,TRBJ1-2,TRBV28,CASSLTSGTGTDGYTF,TGTGCCAGCAGTTTGACTTCCGGGACAGGGACTGATGGCTACACCTTC
.,.,TRBJ2-7,TRBV2,CASSEPSVVGRDEQYF,TGTGCCAGCAGTGAACCGTCAGTGGTTGGGCGCGACGAGCAGTACTTC
few,.,TRBJ1-1,TRBV19,CATIQGNTEAFF,TGTGCCACGATACAGGGGAACACTGAAGCTTTCTTT
.,.,TRBJ2-7,TRBV5-4,CASSLSPTYEQYF,TGTGCCAGCAGCTTGAGTCCTACCTACGAGCAGTACTTC
few,TRBD1,TRBJ1-5,TRBV19,CASSRGQVSNQPQHF,TGTGCCAGTAGTAGAGGACAGGTTAGCAATCAGCCCCAGCATTTT
.,.,TRBJ2-3,TRBV5-4,CASSLSSSDTQYF,TGTGCCAGCAGCTTATCTTCTTCAGATACGCAGTATTTT
.,TRBD2,TRBJ2-7,TRBV5-1,CASSIAGAYEQYF,TGCGCCAGCTCCATAGCGGGGGCCTACGAGCAGTACTTC
.,.,TRBJ2-3,TRBV25-1,CASARRDTQYF,TGTGCCAGCGCCAGAAGAGATACGCAGTATTTT
.,TRBD1,TRBJ2-7,TRBV6-4,CASHPRDRGYEQYF,TGTGCCAGCCATCCCCGGGACAGGGGATACGAGCAGTACTTC
.,.,TRBJ2-5,TRBV28,CASRRGGETQYF,TGTGCCAGCAGGCGGGGCGGAGAGACCCAGTACTTC
.,TRBD1,TRBJ1-2,TRBV7-2,CASSDRGFGYTF,TGTGCCAGCAGCGACAGGGGCTTTGGCTACACCTTC
.,.,TRBJ1-1,TRBV10-3,CAISGPGQKSIRAEAFF,TGTGCCATCAGTGGCCCCGGACAGAAATCGATCCGCGCTGAAGCTTTCTTT
.,TRBD2,TRBJ2-3,TRBV28,CASSNPGLLAGGTDTQYF,TGTGCCAGCAGCAACCCTGGCCTACTAGCGGGAGGTACAGATACGCAGTATTTT
.,TRBD1,TRBJ1-4,TRBV28,CASSRNRGRLEKLFF,TGTGCCAGCTCCAGAAACAGGGGGCGCCTTGAAAAACTGTTTTTT
.,.,TRBJ2-7,TRBV4-2,CASSPSLARPPYEQYF,TGTGCCAGCAGCCCCTCCCTTGCGCGGCCCCCCTACGAGCAGTACTTC
.,.,TRBJ1-2,TRBV19,CASSVTVGYGYTF,TGTGCCAGTAGTGTGACAGTTGGCTATGGCTACACCTTC
.,TRBD2,TRBJ2-1,TRBV29-1,CSVEDSGSIGYNEQFF,TGCAGCGTTGAGGATAGCGGGAGCATCGGTTACAATGAGCAGTTCTTC
.,.,TRBJ1-6,TRBV7-2,CASSLEHRAYNSPLHF,TGTGCCAGCAGCTTAGAGCACAGGGCATATAATTCACCCCTCCACTTT
.,.,TRBJ1-6,TRBV18,CASSPRGPDMGNSPLHF,TGTGCCAGCTCACCCCGAGGGCCAGACATGGGAAATTCACCCCTCCACTTT